This T cell receptor (beta chain) is drawn from a study of CXCR3 chemokines and chemotherapy response in bladder cancer (dated by TCRdb to about 2022). With respect to the entire study: The study examined whether intratumoral CXCR3 chemokine system activity predicted chemotherapy response in human bladder cancer.

Ten or more counts support this clonotype. The antigen this receptor binds is unknown. No base-level quality is on record; no much larger clone is a single base apart. Receptor libraries were prepared by PCR. The instrument given in TCRdb is Illumina HiSeq 2500. The public reads were reprocessed in TCRdb via fastp at Q25 and MiXCR, keeping in-frame beta chains. Rows with a matching CDR3 protein are joined into one entry that keeps the most common DNA and genes. Present in this sample are approximately 2,300 distinct CDR3 sequences, 7.4% of which were seen just once. Roughly 29% of the sample rests with the top ten. There are 13 amino acids in the CDR3, from cysteine to phenylalanine inclusive. The DNA shown is the 39-base CDR3, in frame from base 1. CDR1 and CDR2, per the germline V gene (reference sequence), are GTSNPN and SVGIG. V loses 4 bases, J loses 7 bases, and the germline ends lie 13 bases apart.

This TCR was sampled from a human donor with bladder cancer that responded to neoadjuvant chemotherapy. Sampling was performed from a patient whose treatment included neoadjuvant chemotherapy. This receptor chain uses TRBV30 and TRBJ1-4, with no D gene named confidently. The CDR3 has the sequence CAWIKANGEKLFF. The nucleotide sequence is TGTGCCTGGATAAAGGCGAACGGTGAAAAACTGTTTTTT.